These 3 T cell receptor beta chains originate from one sample sequenced in a study of response to subunit inactivated influenza vaccine. Each CDR3 protein is one row after TCRdb ran MiXCR on the RT-PCR reads. The repertoire holds some 850,000 distinct CDR3 sequences, with about a fifth as singletons. The sequenced sample was PBMCs from blood, obtained roughly 5 days after vaccination. These receptors originate from a man aged 50-59 years who received an inactivated influenza vaccine.

This chain links TRBV20-1 with TRBJ2-3, with 8 bases that match TRBD2. Per the germline V gene, CDR1 is DFQATT and CDR2 is SNEGSKA (reference sequence). The CDR3 loop spans 13 amino acids. Germline trimming cut 6 bases from V and 0 bases from J; bases unmatched to any gene: 2. The CDR3: CSAIAGSTDTQYF. CDR3 bases: TGCAGTGCAATAGCGGGAAGCACAGATACGCAGTATTTT.

In nucleotides, the CDR3 is TGTGCCAGCAGTTCAGGAAGGACCCCCACCGAGCAGTACTTC. Translating it yields CASSSGRTPTEQYF. The chain is built from TRBV11-1 and TRBJ2-7; no definite D call. V shed 6 bases and J shed 6 bases, with 18 bases lying between them. The CDR3 length is 14 residues. Germline CDR1 reads SGHAT; CDR2 reads FQDESV (reference sequence). Variable domain in full (rest from reference TRBV11-1 and TRBJ2-7): EAEVAQSPRYKITEKSQAVAFWCDPISGHATLYWYRQILGQGPELLVQFQDESVVDDSQLPKDRFSAERLKGVDSTLKIQPAELGDSAMYLCASSSGRTPTEQYFGPGTRLTVT.

V is TRBV6-5 and J is TRBJ2-7; 7 nucleotides align to TRBD2. The germline gives CDR1 MNHEY, CDR2 SVGAGI. After removal of 4 bases from V and 6 bases from J, the junction contained 12 bases not matched to a gene. The CDR3 is 15 residues long. The CDR3 nucleotides read TGTGCCAGCAGTTCTGATTTGGGGGGGACGGCCGAGCAGTACTTC. Amino acids: CASSSDLGGTAEQYF.